The entry that follows covers one T cell receptor beta chain sequence. Its specificity is unknown. The data were obtained in a study of T cells in narcolepsy. Study observations and caveats: Same-patient CSF and blood CD4+ T cell clonotypes included HCRT-specific and TRIB2-specific autoreactive ones. Blood of same and different patients, but not healthy controls, reportedly held recurring autoreactive clonotypes. No autoreactive T cell clone sequences appeared in some memory CD4+ repertoires.

Libraries were prepared by immunoSEQ multiplex PCR; TCRdb keeps only in-frame clonotypes and omits some of them. Seen here are 30,000 to 40,000 clones, approximately 80% observed once, and the top ten hold 2.3%. The CDR3 spans 12 residues. Germline V gene sequence: CDR1 SGHRS, CDR2 YFSETQ. Deletions cut 4 bases from V and 4 bases from J, with 7 bases between. The TCR sequence derives from a human donor in good health. V gene TRBV5-1 combines with J gene TRBJ2-3, with D uncertain. The sample consisted of memory (CD45RA-) CD4+ T cells from blood. The CDR3 protein is CASSRTADTQYF. The CDR3, as DNA: TGCGCCAGCAGCCGGACGGCAGATACGCAGTATTTT. Together with reference TRBV5-1 and TRBJ2-3, the CDR3 gives the full variable domain: KAGVTQTPRYLIKTRGQQVTLSCSPISGHRSVSWYQQTPGQGLQFLFEYFSETQRNKGNFPGRFSGRQFSNSRSEMNVSTLELGDSALYLCASSRTADTQYFGPGTRLTVL.